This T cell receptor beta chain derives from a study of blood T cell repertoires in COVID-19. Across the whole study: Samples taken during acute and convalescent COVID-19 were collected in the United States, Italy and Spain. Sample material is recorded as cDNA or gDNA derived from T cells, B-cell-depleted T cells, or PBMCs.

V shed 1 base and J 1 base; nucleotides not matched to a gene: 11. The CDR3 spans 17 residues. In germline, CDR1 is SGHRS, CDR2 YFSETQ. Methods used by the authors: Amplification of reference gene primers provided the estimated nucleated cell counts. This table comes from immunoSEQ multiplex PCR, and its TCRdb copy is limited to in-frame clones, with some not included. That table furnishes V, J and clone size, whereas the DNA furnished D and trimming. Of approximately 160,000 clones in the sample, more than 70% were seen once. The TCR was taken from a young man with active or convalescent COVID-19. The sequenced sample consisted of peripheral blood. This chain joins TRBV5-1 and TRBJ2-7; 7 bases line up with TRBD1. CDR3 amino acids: CASSLNTGTATSYEQYF. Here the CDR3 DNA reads TGCGCCAGCAGCTTGAACACCGGGACAGCCACTTCCTACGAGCAGTACTTC.